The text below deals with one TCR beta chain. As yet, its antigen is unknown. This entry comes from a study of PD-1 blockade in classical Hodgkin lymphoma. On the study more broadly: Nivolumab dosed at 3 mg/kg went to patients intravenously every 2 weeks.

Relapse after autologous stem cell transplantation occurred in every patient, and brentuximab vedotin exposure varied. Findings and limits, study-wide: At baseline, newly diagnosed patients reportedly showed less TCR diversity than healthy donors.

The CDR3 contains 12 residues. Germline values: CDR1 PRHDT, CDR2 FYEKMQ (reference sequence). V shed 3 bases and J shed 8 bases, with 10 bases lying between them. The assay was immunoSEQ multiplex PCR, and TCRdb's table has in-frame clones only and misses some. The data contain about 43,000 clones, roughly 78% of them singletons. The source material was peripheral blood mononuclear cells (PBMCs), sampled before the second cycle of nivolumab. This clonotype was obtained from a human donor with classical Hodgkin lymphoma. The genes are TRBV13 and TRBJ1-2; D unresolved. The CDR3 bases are TGTGCCAGCAGCTTGGGGTCGGAAGGCTACACCTTC. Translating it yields CASSLGSEGYTF.